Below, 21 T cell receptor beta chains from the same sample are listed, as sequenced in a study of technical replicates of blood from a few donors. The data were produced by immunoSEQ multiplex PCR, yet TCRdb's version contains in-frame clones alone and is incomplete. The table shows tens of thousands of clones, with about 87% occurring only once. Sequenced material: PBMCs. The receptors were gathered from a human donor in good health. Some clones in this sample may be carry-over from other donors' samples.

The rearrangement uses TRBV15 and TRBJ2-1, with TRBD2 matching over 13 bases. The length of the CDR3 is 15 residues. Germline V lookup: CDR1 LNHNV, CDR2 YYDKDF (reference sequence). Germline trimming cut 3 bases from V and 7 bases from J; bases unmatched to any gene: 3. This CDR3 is CATSRTSGGSNEQFF. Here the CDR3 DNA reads TGTGCCACCAGCAGGACTAGCGGGGGGAGTAATGAGCAGTTCTTC.

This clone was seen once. In DNA form, the CDR3 reads TGTGCCACCAGCAGAGATGTGACAGCTAACTATGGCTACACCTTC. As protein: CATSRDVTANYGYTF. The gene calls are TRBV15 and TRBJ1-2, with D possibly matching TRBD1 (5 bases). Germline V lookup: CDR1 LNHNV, CDR2 YYDKDF (reference sequence). This CDR3 region has 15 residues. V was pared by 0 bases and J by 0 bases, with 8 bases between. The variable domain in full, with the rest retrieved from reference TRBV15 and TRBJ1-2, is DAMVIQNPRYQVTQFGKPVTLSCSQTLNHNVMYWYQQKSSQAPKLLFHYYDKDFNNEADTPDNFQSRRPNTSFCFLDIRSPGLGDTAMYLCATSRDVTANYGYTFGSGTRLTVV.

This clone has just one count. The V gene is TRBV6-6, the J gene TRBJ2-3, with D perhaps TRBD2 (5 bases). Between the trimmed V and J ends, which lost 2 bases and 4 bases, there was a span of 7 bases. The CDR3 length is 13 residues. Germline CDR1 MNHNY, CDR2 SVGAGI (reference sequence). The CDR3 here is CASSYRGSDTQYF. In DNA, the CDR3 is TGTGCCAGCAGTTACAGAGGGTCAGATACGCAGTATTTT.

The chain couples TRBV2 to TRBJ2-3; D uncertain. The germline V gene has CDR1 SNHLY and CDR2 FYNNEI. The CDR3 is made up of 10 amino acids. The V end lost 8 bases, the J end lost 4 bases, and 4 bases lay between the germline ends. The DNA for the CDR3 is TGTGCCAGCGCGGCAGATACGCAGTATTTT. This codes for CASAADTQYF.

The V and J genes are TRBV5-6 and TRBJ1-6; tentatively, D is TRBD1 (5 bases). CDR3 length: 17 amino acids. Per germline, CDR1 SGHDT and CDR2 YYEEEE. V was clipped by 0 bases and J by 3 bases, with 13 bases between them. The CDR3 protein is CASSLAGEDLYNSPLHF. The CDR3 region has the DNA TGTGCCAGCAGCTTGGCGGGGGAGGACCTCTATAATTCACCCCTCCACTTT.

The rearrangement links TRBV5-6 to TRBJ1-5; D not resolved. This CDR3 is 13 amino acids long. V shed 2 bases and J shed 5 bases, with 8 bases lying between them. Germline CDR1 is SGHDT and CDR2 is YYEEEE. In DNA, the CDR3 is TGTGCCAGCAGCTTCACGGGAGATCAGCCCCAGCATTTT. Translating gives CASSFTGDQPQHF.

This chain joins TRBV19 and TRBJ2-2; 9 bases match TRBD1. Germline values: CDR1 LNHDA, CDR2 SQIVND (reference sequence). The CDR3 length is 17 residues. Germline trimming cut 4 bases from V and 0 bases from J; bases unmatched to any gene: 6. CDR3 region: CASSTRTGVTNTGELFF. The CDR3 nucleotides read TGTGCCAGTAGTACCCGGACAGGGGTTACGAACACCGGGGAGCTGTTTTTT.

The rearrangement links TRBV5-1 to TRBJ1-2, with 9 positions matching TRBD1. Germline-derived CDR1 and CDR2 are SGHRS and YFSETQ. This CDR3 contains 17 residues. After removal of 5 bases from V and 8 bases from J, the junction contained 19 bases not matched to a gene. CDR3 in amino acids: CASRVNPSGTGTNGYTF. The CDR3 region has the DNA TGCGCCAGCAGAGTGAACCCCTCCGGGACAGGGACGAACGGCTACACCTTC. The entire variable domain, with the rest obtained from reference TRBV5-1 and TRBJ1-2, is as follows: KAGVTQTPRYLIKTRGQQVTLSCSPISGHRSVSWYQQTPGQGLQFLFEYFSETQRNKGNFPGRFSGRQFSNSRSEMNVSTLELGDSALYLCASRVNPSGTGTNGYTFGSGTRLTVV.

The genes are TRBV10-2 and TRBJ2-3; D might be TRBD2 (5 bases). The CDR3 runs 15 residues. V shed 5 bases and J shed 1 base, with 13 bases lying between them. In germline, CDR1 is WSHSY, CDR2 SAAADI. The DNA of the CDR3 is TGCGCCAGCAGTTCGAGGGAGAGAGGCACAGATACGCAGTATTTT. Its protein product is CASSSRERGTDTQYF.

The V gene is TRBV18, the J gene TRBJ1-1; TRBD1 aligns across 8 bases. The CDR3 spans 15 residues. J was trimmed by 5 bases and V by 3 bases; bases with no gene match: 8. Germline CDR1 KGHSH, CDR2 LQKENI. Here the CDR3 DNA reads TGTGCCAGCTCACCCCCGGACAGGGTAGGGACTGAAGCTTTCTTT. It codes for CASSPPDRVGTEAFF. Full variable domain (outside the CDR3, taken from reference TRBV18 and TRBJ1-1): NAGVMQNPRHLVRRRGQEARLRCSPMKGHSHVYWYRQLPEEGLKFMVYLQKENIIDESGMPKERFSAEFPKEGPSILRIQQVVRGDSAAYFCASSPPDRVGTEAFFGQGTRLTVV.

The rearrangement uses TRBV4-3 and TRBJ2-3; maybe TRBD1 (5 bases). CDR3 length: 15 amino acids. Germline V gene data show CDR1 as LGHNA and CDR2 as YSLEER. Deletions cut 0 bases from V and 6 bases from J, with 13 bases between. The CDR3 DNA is TGCGCCAGCAGCCAAGATTGGCCAGGGTGGGATACGCAGTATTTT. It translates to CASSQDWPGWDTQYF.

The CDR3 spells CASSLERTDTQYF. DNA for the CDR3: TGTGCCAGCAGCTTAGAGCGCACAGATACGCAGTATTTT. This chain uses TRBV7-3 with TRBJ2-3; D is unresolved. CDR3 length: 13 residues. The germline gives CDR1 SGHTA, CDR2 FQGTGA. Trimming stripped 2 bases from V and 1 base from J, with 4 bases between.

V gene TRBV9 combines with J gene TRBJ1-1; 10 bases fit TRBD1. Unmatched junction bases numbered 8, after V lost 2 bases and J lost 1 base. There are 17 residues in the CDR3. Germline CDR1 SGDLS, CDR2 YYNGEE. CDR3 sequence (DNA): TGTGCCAGCAGCGTTCACCGGGACAGGGGAGGGAACACTGAAGCTTTCTTT. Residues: CASSVHRDRGGNTEAFF.

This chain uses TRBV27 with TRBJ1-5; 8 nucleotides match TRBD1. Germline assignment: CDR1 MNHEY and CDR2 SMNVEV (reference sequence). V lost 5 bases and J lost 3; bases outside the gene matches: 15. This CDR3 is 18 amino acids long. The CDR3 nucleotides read TGTGCCAGCAGTAGCTTGTCGGGGCAGGGGGCCTACAATCAGCCCCAGCATTTT. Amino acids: CASSSLSGQGAYNQPQHF.

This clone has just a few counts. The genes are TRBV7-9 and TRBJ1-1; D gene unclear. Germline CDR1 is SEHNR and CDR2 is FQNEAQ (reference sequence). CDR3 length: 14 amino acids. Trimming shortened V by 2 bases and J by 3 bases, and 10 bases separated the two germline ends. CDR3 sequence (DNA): TGTGCCAGCAGCTTAATCTTACAAGACACTGAAGCTTTCTTT. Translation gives CASSLILQDTEAFF.

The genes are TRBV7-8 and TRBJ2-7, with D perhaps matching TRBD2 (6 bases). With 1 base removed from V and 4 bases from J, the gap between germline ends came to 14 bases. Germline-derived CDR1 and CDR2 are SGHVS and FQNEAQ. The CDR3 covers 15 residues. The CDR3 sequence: CASSLGPGVAYEQYF. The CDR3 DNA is TGTGCCAGCAGCTTAGGGCCGGGAGTAGCTTACGAGCAGTACTTC.

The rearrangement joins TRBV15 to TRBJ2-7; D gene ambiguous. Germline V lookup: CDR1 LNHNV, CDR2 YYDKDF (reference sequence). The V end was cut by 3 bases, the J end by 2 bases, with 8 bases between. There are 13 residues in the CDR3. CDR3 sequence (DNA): TGTGCCACCAGCAGGGTCTCTACCTACGAGCAGTACTTC. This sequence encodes CATSRVSTYEQYF.

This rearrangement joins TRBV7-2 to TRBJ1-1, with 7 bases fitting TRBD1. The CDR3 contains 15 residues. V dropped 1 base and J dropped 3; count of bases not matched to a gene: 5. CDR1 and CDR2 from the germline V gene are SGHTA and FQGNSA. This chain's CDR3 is CASSLEQGLYTEAFF. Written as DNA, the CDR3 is TGTGCCAGCAGCTTAGAACAGGGGCTTTACACTGAAGCTTTCTTT.

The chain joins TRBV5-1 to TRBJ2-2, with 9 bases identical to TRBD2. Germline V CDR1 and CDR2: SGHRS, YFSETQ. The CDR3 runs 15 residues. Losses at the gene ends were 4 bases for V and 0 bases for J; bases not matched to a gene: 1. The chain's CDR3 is CASSIAGANTGELFF. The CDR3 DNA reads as TGCGCCAGCAGCATAGCGGGAGCGAACACCGGGGAGCTGTTTTTT.

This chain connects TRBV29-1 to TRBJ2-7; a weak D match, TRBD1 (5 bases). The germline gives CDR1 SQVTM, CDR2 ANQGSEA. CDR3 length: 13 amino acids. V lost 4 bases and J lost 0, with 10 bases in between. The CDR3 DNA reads TGCAGCGTTGGACAGACCTACTCCTACGAGCAGTACTTC. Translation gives CSVGQTYSYEQYF.

For the CDR3, the DNA is TGTGCCAGTAGTATTGTGGAGGGACGCTCTGGGGCCAACGTCCTGACTTTC. Translating it yields CASSIVEGRSGANVLTF. The V and J genes are TRBV19 and TRBJ2-6; D may be TRBD2 (6 bases). CDR1 is LNHDA and CDR2 is SQIVND in the germline V gene (reference sequence). V lost 3 bases, J lost 0 bases, and 12 bases lay in between. The CDR3 spans 17 residues. Drawing the rest from reference TRBV19 and TRBJ2-6, the complete variable domain is DGGITQSPKYLFRKEGQNVTLSCEQNLNHDAMYWYRQDPGQGLRLIYYSQIVNDFQKGDIAEGYSVSREKKESFPLTVTSAQKNPTAFYLCASSIVEGRSGANVLTFGAGSRLTVL.